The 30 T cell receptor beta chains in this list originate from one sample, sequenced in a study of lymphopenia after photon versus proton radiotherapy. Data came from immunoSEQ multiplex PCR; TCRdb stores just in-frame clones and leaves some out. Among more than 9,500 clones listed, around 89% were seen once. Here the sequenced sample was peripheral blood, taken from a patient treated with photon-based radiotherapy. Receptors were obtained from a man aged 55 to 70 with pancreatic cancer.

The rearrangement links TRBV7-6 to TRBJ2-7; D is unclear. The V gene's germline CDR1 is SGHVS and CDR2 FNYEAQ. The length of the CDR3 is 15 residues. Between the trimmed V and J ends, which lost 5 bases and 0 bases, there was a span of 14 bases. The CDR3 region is CASSLDTSSSYEQYF. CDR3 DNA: TGTGCCAGCAGCCTCGACACTTCGAGCTCCTACGAGCAGTACTTC. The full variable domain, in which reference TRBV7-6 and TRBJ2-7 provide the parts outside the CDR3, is GAGVSQSPRYKVTKRGQDVALRCDPISGHVSLYWYRQALGQGPEFLTYFNYEAQQDKSGLPNDRFSAERPEGSISTLTIQRTEQRDSAMYRCASSLDTSSSYEQYFGPGTRLTVT.

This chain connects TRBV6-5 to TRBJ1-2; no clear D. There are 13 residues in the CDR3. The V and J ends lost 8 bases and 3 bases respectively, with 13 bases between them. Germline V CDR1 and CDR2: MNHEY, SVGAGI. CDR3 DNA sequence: TGTGCCAGCTGGGAACAAGCGGACTATGGCTACACCTTC. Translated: CASWEQADYGYTF.

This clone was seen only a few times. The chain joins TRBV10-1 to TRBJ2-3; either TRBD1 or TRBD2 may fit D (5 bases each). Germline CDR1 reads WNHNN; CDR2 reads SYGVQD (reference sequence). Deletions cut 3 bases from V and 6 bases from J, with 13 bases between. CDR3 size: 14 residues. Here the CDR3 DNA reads TGCGCCAGCAGTGATGCCGGGGCCGGGGATACGCAGTATTTT. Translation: CASSDAGAGDTQYF.

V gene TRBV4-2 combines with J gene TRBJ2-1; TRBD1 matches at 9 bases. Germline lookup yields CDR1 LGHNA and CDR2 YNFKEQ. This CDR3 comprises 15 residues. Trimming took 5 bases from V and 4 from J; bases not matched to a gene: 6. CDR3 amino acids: CASSYSGTGYNEQFF. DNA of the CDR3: TGTGCCAGCAGCTATTCCGGGACAGGGTACAATGAGCAGTTCTTC.

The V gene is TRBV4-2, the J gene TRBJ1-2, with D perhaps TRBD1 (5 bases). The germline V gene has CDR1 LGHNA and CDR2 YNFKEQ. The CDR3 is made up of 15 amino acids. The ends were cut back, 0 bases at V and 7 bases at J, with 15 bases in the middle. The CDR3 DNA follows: TGTGCCAGCAGCCAAGATCGGGGGGTAATTTTTGGCTACACCTTC. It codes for CASSQDRGVIFGYTF.

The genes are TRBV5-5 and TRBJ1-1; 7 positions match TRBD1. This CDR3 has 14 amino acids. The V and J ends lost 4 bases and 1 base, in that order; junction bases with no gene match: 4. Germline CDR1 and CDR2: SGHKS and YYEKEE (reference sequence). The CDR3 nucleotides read TGTGCCAGCAGCATAGACAGGGCGAACACTGAAGCTTTCTTT. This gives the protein CASSIDRANTEAFF.

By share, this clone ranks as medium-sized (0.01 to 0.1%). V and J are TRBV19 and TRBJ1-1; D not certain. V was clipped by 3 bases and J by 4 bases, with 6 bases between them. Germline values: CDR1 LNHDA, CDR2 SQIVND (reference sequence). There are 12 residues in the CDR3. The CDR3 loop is CASSIGFTEAFF. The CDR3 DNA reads TGTGCCAGTAGTATTGGGTTCACTGAAGCTTTCTTT.

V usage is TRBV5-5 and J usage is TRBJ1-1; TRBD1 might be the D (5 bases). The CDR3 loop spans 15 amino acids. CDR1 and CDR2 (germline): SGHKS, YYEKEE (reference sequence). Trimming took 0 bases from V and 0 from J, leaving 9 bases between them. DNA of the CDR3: TGTGCCAGCAGCTTGGTGCAGGGCCTGAACACTGAAGCTTTCTTT. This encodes CASSLVQGLNTEAFF.

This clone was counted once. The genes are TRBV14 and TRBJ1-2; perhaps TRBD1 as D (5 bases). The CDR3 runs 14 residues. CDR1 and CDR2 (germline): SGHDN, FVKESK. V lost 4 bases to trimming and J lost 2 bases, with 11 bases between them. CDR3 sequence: CASSRLTANYGYTF. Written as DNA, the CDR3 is TGTGCCAGCAGCCGACTGACAGCGAACTATGGCTACACCTTC.

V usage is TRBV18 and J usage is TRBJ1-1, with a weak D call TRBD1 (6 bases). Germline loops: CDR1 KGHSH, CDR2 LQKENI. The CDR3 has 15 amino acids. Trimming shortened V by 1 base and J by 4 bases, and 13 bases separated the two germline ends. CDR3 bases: TGTGCCAGCTCACCACTGGCAGGGGAGGCCACTGAAGCTTTCTTT. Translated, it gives CASSPLAGEATEAFF. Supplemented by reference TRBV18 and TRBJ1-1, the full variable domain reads NAGVMQNPRHLVRRRGQEARLRCSPMKGHSHVYWYRQLPEEGLKFMVYLQKENIIDESGMPKERFSAEFPKEGPSILRIQQVVRGDSAAYFCASSPLAGEATEAFFGQGTRLTVV.

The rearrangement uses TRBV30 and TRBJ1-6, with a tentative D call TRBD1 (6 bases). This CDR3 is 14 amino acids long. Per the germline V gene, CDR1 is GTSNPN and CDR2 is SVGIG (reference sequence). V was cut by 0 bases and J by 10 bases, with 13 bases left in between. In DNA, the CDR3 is TGTGCCTGGAGTGTCGTACAGGGTACGTCACCCCTCCACTTT. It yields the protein CAWSVVQGTSPLHF.

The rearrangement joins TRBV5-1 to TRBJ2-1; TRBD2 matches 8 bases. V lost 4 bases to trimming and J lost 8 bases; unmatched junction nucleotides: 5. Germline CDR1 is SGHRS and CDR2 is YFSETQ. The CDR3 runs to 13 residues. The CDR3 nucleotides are TGCGCCAGCAGCCTGCGGGGGGAATATGAGCAGTTCTTC. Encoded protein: CASSLRGEYEQFF.

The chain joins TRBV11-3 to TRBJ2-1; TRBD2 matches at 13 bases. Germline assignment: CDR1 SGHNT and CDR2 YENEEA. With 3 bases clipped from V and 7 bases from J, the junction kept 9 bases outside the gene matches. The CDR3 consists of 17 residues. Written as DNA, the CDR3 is TGTGCCAGCAGCTTCTCCACACTAGCGGGGGGGCAGAATGAGCAGTTCTTC. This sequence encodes CASSFSTLAGGQNEQFF.

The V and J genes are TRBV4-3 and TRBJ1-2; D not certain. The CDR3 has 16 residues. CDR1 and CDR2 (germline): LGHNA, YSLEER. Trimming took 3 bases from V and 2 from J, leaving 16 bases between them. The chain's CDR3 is CASSQDLRGTNYGYTF. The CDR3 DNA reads TGCGCCAGCAGCCAGGACCTCCGAGGCACCAACTATGGCTACACCTTC.

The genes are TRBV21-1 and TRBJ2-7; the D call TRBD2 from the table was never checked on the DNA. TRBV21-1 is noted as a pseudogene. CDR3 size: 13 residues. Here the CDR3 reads CAIRLAATYEQYF. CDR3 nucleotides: TGTGCCATTCGACTAGCGGCCACCTACGAGCAGTACTTC.

CDR3 sequence (DNA): TGTGCCAGCAGCTTATCGCGGGGGGGACACAATGAGCAGTTCTTC. Translated, it gives CASSLSRGGHNEQFF. The chain recombines TRBV7-2 with TRBJ2-1; the match to TRBD2 covers 9 bases. CDR3 length: 15 residues. The J segment lost 5 bases and the V segment lost 2 bases, leaving 4 bases of the junction unmatched. Germline lookup yields CDR1 SGHTA and CDR2 FQGNSA.

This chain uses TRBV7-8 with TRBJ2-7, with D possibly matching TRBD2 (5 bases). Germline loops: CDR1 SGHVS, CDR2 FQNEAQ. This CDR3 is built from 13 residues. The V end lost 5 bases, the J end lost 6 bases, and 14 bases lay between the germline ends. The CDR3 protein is CASSPGLSAEQYF. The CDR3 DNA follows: TGTGCCAGCAGCCCCGGACTCTCTGCCGAGCAGTACTTC.

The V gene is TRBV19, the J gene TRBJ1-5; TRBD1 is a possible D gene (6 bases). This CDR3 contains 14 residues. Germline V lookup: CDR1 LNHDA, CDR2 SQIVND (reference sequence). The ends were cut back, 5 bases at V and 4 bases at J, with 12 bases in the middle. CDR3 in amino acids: CASSFGQLNQPQHF. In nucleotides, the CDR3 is TGTGCCAGTAGTTTCGGACAGTTGAATCAGCCCCAGCATTTT.

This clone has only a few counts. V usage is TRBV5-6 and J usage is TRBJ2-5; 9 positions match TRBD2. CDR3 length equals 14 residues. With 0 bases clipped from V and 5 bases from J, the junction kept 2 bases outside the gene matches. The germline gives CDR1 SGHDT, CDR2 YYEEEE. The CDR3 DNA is TGTGCCAGCAGCTTGGCTAGCGGGGAGGAGACCCAGTACTTC. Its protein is CASSLASGEETQYF.

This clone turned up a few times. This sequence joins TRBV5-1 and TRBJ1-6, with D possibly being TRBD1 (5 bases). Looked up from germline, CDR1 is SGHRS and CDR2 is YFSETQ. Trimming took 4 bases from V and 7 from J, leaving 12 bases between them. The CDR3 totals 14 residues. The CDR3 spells CASSLGTENSPLHF. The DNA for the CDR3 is TGCGCCAGCAGCCTAGGGACGGAGAATTCACCCCTCCACTTT.

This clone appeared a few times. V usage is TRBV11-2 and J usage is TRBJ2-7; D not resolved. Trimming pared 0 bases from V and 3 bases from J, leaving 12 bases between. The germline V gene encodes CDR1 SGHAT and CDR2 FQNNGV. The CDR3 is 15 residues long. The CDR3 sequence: CASSLEVGPFYEQYF. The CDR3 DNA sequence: TGTGCCAGCAGCTTAGAAGTTGGGCCCTTCTACGAGCAGTACTTC.

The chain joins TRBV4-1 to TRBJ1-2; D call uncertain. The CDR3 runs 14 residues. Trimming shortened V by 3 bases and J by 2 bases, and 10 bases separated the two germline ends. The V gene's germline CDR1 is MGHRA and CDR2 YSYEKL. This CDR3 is CASSQGTVNYGYTF. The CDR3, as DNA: TGCGCCAGCAGCCAGGGTACAGTGAACTATGGCTACACCTTC.

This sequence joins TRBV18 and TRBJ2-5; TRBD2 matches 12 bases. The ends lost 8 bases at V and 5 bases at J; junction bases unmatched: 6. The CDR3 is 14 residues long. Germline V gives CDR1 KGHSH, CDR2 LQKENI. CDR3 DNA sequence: TGTGCCAGCGCTACTAGCGGGGGGTCTGAGACCCAGTACTTC. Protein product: CASATSGGSETQYF. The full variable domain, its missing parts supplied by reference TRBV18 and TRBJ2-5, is NAGVMQNPRHLVRRRGQEARLRCSPMKGHSHVYWYRQLPEEGLKFMVYLQKENIIDESGMPKERFSAEFPKEGPSILRIQQVVRGDSAAYFCASATSGGSETQYFGPGTRLLVL.

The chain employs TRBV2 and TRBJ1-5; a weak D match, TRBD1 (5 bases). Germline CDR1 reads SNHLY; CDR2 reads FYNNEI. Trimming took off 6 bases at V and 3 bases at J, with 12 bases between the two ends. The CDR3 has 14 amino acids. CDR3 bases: TGTGCCAGCAGCGCCCAACAGGACAATCAGCCCCAGCATTTT. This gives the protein CASSAQQDNQPQHF.

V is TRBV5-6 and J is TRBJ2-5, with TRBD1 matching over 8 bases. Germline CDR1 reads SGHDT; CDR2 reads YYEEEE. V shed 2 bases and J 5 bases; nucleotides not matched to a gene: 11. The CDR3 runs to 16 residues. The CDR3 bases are TGTGCCAGCAGCTTTTCAGCAGGGGGCAGGAGGGAGACCCAGTACTTC. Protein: CASSFSAGGRRETQYF.

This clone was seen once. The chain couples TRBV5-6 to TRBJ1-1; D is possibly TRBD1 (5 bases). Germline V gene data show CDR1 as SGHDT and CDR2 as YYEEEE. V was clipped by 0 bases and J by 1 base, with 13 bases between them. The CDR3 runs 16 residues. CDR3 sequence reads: CASSLAGDPANTEAFF. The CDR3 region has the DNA TGTGCCAGCAGCTTGGCGGGGGACCCCGCGAACACTGAAGCTTTCTTT.

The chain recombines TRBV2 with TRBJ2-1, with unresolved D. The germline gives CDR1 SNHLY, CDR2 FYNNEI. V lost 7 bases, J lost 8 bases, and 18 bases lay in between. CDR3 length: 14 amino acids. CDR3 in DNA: TGTGCCAGCAAAACGTATGCCGGGTGGCATGAGCAGTTCTTC. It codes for CASKTYAGWHEQFF. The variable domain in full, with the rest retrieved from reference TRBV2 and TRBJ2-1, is EPEVTQTPSHQVTQMGQEVILRCVPISNHLYFYWYRQILGQKVEFLVSFYNNEISEKSEIFDDQFSVERPDGSNFTLKIRSTKLEDSAMYFCASKTYAGWHEQFFGPGTRLTVL.

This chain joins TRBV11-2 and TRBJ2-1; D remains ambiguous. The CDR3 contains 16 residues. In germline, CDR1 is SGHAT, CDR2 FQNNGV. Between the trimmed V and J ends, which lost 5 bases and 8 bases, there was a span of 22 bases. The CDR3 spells CASSPPKGIVSHEQFF. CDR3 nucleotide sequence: TGTGCCAGCAGCCCGCCAAAGGGAATAGTCAGTCATGAGCAGTTCTTC.

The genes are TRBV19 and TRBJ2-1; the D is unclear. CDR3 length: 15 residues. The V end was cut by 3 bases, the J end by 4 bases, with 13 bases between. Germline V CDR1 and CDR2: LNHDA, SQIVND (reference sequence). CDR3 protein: CASSINPARYNEQFF. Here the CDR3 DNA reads TGTGCCAGTAGTATCAACCCCGCCAGATACAATGAGCAGTTCTTC.

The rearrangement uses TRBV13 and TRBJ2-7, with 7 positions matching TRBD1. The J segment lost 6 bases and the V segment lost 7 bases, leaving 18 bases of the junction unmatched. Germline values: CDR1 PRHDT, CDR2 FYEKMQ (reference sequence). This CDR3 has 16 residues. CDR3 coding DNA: TGTGCCAGCACCCGCAATCTGGTCGAGGGGGCGGGCGAGCAGTACTTC. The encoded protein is CASTRNLVEGAGEQYF.